This entry describes one T cell receptor (beta chain). This CDR3 is also generated by other DNA sequences in the sample. This sample stems from a study of cytotoxic CD8 clonotypes in ibrutinib-treated CLL. CDR1 and CDR2 (germline): SQVTM, ANQGSEA. After removal of 5 bases from V and 2 bases from J, the junction contained 10 bases not matched to a gene. The CDR3 consists of 15 residues. Sequenced by immunoSEQ multiplex PCR; TCRdb stores in-frame clones only, minus some. This sample has some 170,000 clones, with 88% found just once. The rearrangement links TRBV29-1 to TRBJ2-7; 9 positions match TRBD1. The sequences come from PBMCs, collected at disease progression, from a patient treated with ibrutinib. The TCR was taken from a human donor with chronic lymphocytic leukemia. CDR3 DNA: TGCAGCGTTATCCTTCGGGACAGGGAAACCTACGAGCAGTACTTC. Its protein product is CSVILRDRETYEQYF.